This TCR beta chain was recovered during a study of blood T cell repertoires in COVID-19. Overall study context: The cDNA or gDNA used as material had been derived from T cells, B-cell-depleted T cells, or PBMCs.

Assay: immunoSEQ multiplex PCR; the TCRdb copy retains only in-frame clones and omits some. The sample lists roughly 340,000 clones; approximately 87% were seen once. Losses at the gene ends were 8 bases for V and 4 bases for J; bases not matched to a gene: 6. Germline assignment: CDR1 SGHVS and CDR2 FQNEAQ. This CDR3 spans 13 amino acids. This receptor was taken from a woman aged 50 to 65 with COVID-19, enrolled during active disease. Sequencing was carried out using peripheral blood. V is TRBV7-8 and J is TRBJ1-2; 8 bases map to TRBD1. The CDR3 loop reads CASGGQGPYGYTF. Here the CDR3 DNA reads TGTGCCAGCGGAGGACAGGGTCCCTATGGCTACACCTTC. Filled out from reference TRBV7-8 and TRBJ1-2, the complete variable domain reads GAGVSQSPRYKVAKRGQDVALRCDPISGHVSLFWYQQALGQGPEFLTYFQNEAQLDKSGLPSDRFFAERPEGSVSTLKIQRTQQEDSAVYLCASGGQGPYGYTFGSGTRLTVV.